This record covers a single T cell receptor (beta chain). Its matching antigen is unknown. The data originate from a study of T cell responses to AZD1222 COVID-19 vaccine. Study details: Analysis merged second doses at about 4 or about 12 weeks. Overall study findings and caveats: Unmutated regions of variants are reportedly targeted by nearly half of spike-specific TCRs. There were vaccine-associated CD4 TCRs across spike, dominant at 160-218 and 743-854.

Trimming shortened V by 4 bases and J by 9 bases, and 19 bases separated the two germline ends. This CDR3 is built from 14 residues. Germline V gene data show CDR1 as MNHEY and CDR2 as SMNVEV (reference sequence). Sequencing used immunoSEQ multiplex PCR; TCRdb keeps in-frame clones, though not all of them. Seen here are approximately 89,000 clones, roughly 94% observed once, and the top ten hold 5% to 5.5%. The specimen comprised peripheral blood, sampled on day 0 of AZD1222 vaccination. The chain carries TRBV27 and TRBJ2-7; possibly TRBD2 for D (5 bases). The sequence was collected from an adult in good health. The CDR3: CASSSLVSSEGQYF. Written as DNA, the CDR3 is TGTGCCAGCAGTTCCCTAGTTAGCTCAGAGGGGCAGTACTTC.